This TCR beta chain comes out of a study of Graves' ophthalmopathy and Graves' hyperthyroidism. Turning to the study itself: The study drew peripheral blood at initial diagnosis, before any treatment. General observations from the study: Ophthalmopathy versus stable hyperthyroidism: 13-signature model gave around 85% sensitivity, roughly 81% specificity. Most clonotypes expanded in thyroid above 0.001 frequency were present in blood too.

RNA served as the template for amplifying TCR beta CDR3 regions. The first round was an RT-PCR with HTBI primers, and the second round was a multiplex PCR. MiXCR, applied by TCRdb to the multiplex PCR reads, yields one record per CDR3 protein. The sample includes about 370,000 distinct CDR3 sequences, approximately 18% of them seen just once. 10 ml of fresh blood yielded the PBMCs by density gradient. The CDR3 totals 14 residues. V was pared by 0 bases and J by 5 bases, with 10 bases between. The germline gives CDR1 SEHNR, CDR2 FQNEAQ (reference sequence). This clonotype was picked up many times. The antigen remains unidentified.

This chain connects TRBV7-9 to TRBJ2-5; possibly TRBD2 for D (6 bases). Sequencing used peripheral blood. The TCR comes from an adult woman with stable Graves' hyperthyroidism. The CDR3 DNA is TGTGCCAGCAGCTTAGCAGGGGAGGTGGAGACCCAGTACTTC. Encoded protein: CASSLAGEVETQYF.